One sample yielded the 28 T cell receptor beta chains listed below, sequenced in a study of neurological immune-mediated disorders. TCRdb reprocessed the 5' RACE reads with MiXCR, giving one entry per CDR3 protein. The sample consists of 50,000 to 70,000 distinct CDR3 sequences, 3.4% of them appearing once. The sequenced material came from PBMCs. The receptor set was obtained from a middle-aged man with multiple sclerosis.

This clonotype was counted many times. This rearrangement joins TRBV12-3 or TRBV12-4 to TRBJ2-7, with D perhaps being TRBD1 or TRBD2 (5 bases each). This CDR3 spans 13 amino acids. Trimming shortened V by 3 bases and J by 3 bases, and 9 bases separated the two germline ends. The CDR3 spells CASSFGAHYEQYF. As DNA, the CDR3 is TGTGCCAGCAGTTTCGGGGCCCACTACGAGCAGTACTTC.

This clonotype has ten or more counts. This rearrangement joins TRBV6-1 to TRBJ1-1, with D perhaps TRBD1 (6 bases). The V and J ends lost 3 bases and 0 bases respectively, with 11 bases between them. Germline CDR1 is MNHNS and CDR2 is SASEGT. CDR3 length equals 15 residues. The CDR3 DNA reads TGTGCCAGCAGTGACGCAGGGGCCATGAACACTGAAGCTTTCTTT. It specifies CASSDAGAMNTEAFF.

There are many counts of this clonotype. The J gene is TRBJ1-6, the V gene TRBV7-9; D is ambiguous. Germline V gene data show CDR1 as SEHNR and CDR2 as FQNEAQ (reference sequence). V lost 5 bases to trimming and J lost 0 bases, with 17 bases between them. The CDR3 extends over 18 amino acids. CDR3 protein: CASSPSSLASSYNSPLHF. Here the CDR3 DNA reads TGTGCCAGCAGCCCCTCTTCGCTGGCGAGCTCCTATAATTCACCCCTCCACTTT.

In this sample, this clonotype turned up many times. This rearrangement joins TRBV5-1 to TRBJ1-4; 9 bases align to TRBD1. CDR1 is SGHRS and CDR2 is YFSETQ in the germline V gene. The CDR3 spans 14 residues. V was pared by 4 bases and J by 7 bases, with 5 bases of the junction left unmatched. In DNA, the CDR3 is TGCGCCAGCAGCACCGGGACAGGGATTGAAAAACTGTTTTTT. Protein: CASSTGTGIEKLFF.

This clonotype was seen at least ten times. The chain employs TRBV6-5 and TRBJ2-1, with 14 bases identical to TRBD2. Germline loops: CDR1 MNHEY, CDR2 SVGAGI. The V gene end was trimmed by 5 bases and the J gene end by 9 bases; junction bases not matched to a gene: 6. This CDR3 is 15 amino acids long. CDR3 DNA: TGTGCCAGCAGTCGACTAGCGGGAGGGCCGACTGAGCAGTTCTTC. This encodes CASSRLAGGPTEQFF.

This clonotype was observed many times. The chain is built from TRBV6-6 and TRBJ2-4; 12 bases are shared with TRBD1. V shed 6 bases, J shed 10 bases, and the junction held 1 base outside the gene matches. This CDR3 is 12 amino acids long. CDR1 is MNHNY and CDR2 is SVGAGI in the germline V gene (reference sequence). The CDR3 DNA follows: TGTGCCAGCAGGGGACAGGGGGCGATTCAGTACTTC. Protein product: CASRGQGAIQYF.

The sample holds a few counts of this clonotype. The V gene is TRBV29-1, the J gene TRBJ2-7, with 10 nucleotides matching TRBD2. This CDR3 comprises 14 residues. Losses at the gene ends were 6 bases for V and 1 base for J; bases not matched to a gene: 6. Germline lookup yields CDR1 SQVTM and CDR2 ANQGSEA. The CDR3 DNA sequence: TGCAGCGTAGGCTTAGCGGGGGGTTCCTACGAGCAGTACTTC. Translated, it gives CSVGLAGGSYEQYF.

Ten or more counts support this clonotype. The chain carries TRBV7-9 and TRBJ1-2; weak D call: TRBD1 (5 bases). The CDR3 covers 12 residues. The V gene lost 5 bases and the J gene lost 12 bases, with 16 bases spanning the gap. The germline CDR1 and CDR2 sequences are SEHNR and FQNEAQ (reference sequence). The CDR3 sequence: CASSTIERDHTF. CDR3 nucleotides: TGTGCCAGCAGCACGATAGAGAGGGACCACACCTTC.

This clonotype was observed many times. The chain combines TRBV5-1 with TRBJ1-2; D not certain. V shed 0 bases and J shed 6 bases, with 12 bases lying between them. The CDR3 runs 14 residues. Germline V gene sequence: CDR1 SGHRS, CDR2 YFSETQ. The CDR3 loop reads CASSLDPHVDGYTF. Here the CDR3 DNA reads TGCGCCAGCAGCTTGGATCCTCATGTAGATGGCTACACCTTC. The full variable domain, its missing parts supplied by reference TRBV5-1 and TRBJ1-2, is KAGVTQTPRYLIKTRGQQVTLSCSPISGHRSVSWYQQTPGQGLQFLFEYFSETQRNKGNFPGRFSGRQFSNSRSEMNVSTLELGDSALYLCASSLDPHVDGYTFGSGTRLTVV.

This clonotype has ten or more counts. This chain joins TRBV12-3 or TRBV12-4 and TRBJ2-2; a possible D gene is TRBD2 (6 bases). The germline V and J ends were trimmed by 7 bases and 4 bases, with 13 bases remaining between them. The CDR3 consists of 14 residues. The CDR3 loop reads CASTPQRVTGELFF. CDR3 coding DNA: TGTGCCAGCACCCCGCAGCGGGTCACCGGGGAGCTGTTTTTT.

In this sample, this clonotype turned up many times. This sequence joins TRBV5-1 and TRBJ1-5; D call uncertain. The CDR3 consists of 16 residues. CDR1 and CDR2 (germline): SGHRS, YFSETQ. Trimming took off 0 bases at V and 3 bases at J, with 13 bases between the two ends. CDR3 DNA: TGCGCCAGCAGCTTGGAGCCAGTTCAAAACAATCAGCCCCAGCATTTT. This sequence encodes CASSLEPVQNNQPQHF.

This clonotype was seen many times. The chain carries TRBV5-1 and TRBJ2-7, with 13 bases that match TRBD2. Germline V gene data show CDR1 as SGHRS and CDR2 as YFSETQ. The CDR3 has 17 amino acids. V lost 4 bases to trimming and J lost 1 base; unmatched junction nucleotides: 8. The CDR3 loop is CASSPGGLAGPSYEQYF. The CDR3 region has the DNA TGCGCCAGCAGCCCAGGGGGACTAGCGGGACCATCCTACGAGCAGTACTTC.

This clonotype occurred many times. The chain recombines TRBV15 with TRBJ1-5; the D is unclear. Germline V CDR1 and CDR2: LNHNV, YYDKDF (reference sequence). Trimming removed 0 bases from V and 7 bases from J, with 13 bases in between. The CDR3 is 15 amino acids. The CDR3: CATSRDLHGRQPQHF. The CDR3 DNA sequence: TGTGCCACCAGCAGAGATTTGCACGGGAGACAGCCCCAGCATTTT.

This clonotype has only a few counts. The chain uses TRBV19 and TRBJ2-3; TRBD1 might be the D (5 bases). The CDR3 covers 17 residues. Deletions cut 4 bases from V and 3 bases from J, with 20 bases between. The germline CDR1 and CDR2 sequences are LNHDA and SQIVND (reference sequence). CDR3 bases: TGTGCCAGTAGTACACTGGAACAGGTTAGCCGGACAGATACGCAGTATTTT. This sequence encodes CASSTLEQVSRTDTQYF.

This clonotype has a count of ten or more. J is TRBJ2-5 and V is TRBV7-9, with a weak D call TRBD1 (5 bases). V was trimmed by 2 bases and J by 1 base, leaving 11 bases between them. There are 15 residues in the CDR3. CDR1 and CDR2 from the germline V gene are SEHNR and FQNEAQ (reference sequence). The CDR3 DNA follows: TGTGCCAGCAGCTTAAAAACGCAGGGCCAAGAGACCCAGTACTTC. This encodes CASSLKTQGQETQYF.

This clonotype was seen at least ten times. The rearrangement joins TRBV20-1 to TRBJ2-7, with TRBD2 matching over 11 bases. The CDR3 totals 14 residues. In germline, CDR1 is DFQATT, CDR2 SNEGSKA (reference sequence). V lost 2 bases, J lost 7 bases, and 7 bases stayed unmatched. This chain's CDR3 is CSARSHSGRGEQYF. CDR3 DNA sequence: TGCAGTGCTAGATCCCATAGCGGGAGGGGAGAGCAGTACTTC.

This clonotype was seen many times. The chain links TRBV7-9 to TRBJ1-1; 9 bases agree with TRBD1. The CDR3 is 17 amino acids. The V and J ends lost 5 bases and 1 base, in that order; junction bases with no gene match: 11. Germline V gives CDR1 SEHNR, CDR2 FQNEAQ (reference sequence). The CDR3 protein is CASSTTWDRVANTEAFF. In DNA form, the CDR3 reads TGTGCCAGCAGCACTACCTGGGACAGGGTGGCGAACACTGAAGCTTTCTTT. Based on the CDR3 plus reference TRBV7-9 and TRBJ1-1, the full variable domain is DTGVSQNPRHKITKRGQNVTFRCDPISEHNRLYWYRQTLGQGPEFLTYFQNEAQLEKSRLLSDRFSAERPKGSFSTLEIQRTEQGDSAMYLCASSTTWDRVANTEAFFGQGTRLTVV.

This clonotype was counted ten times or more. The rearrangement uses TRBV7-9 and TRBJ2-3, with D perhaps TRBD1 (6 bases). The length of the CDR3 is 16 residues. Trimming removed 4 bases from V and 2 bases from J, with 16 bases in between. CDR1 SEHNR and CDR2 FQNEAQ come from the germline V gene (reference sequence). CDR3 sequence: CASSSGTFTFTDTQYF. CDR3 DNA: TGTGCCAGCAGCTCCGGGACATTCACTTTCACAGATACGCAGTATTTT.

In this sample, this clonotype turned up a few times. The chain employs TRBV5-1 and TRBJ1-2; 10 bases line up with TRBD1. Trimming cost V 4 bases and J 5 bases; bases outside gene matches: 2. From germline, CDR1 is SGHRS and CDR2 YFSETQ. This CDR3 comprises 13 residues. The CDR3, as DNA: TGCGCCAGCAGCGGGGGACAGGGGTATGGCTACACCTTC. Translated: CASSGGQGYGYTF. Variable domain in full (rest from reference TRBV5-1 and TRBJ1-2): KAGVTQTPRYLIKTRGQQVTLSCSPISGHRSVSWYQQTPGQGLQFLFEYFSETQRNKGNFPGRFSGRQFSNSRSEMNVSTLELGDSALYLCASSGGQGYGYTFGSGTRLTVV.

This clonotype was seen many times. This chain connects TRBV20-1 to TRBJ1-5, with D perhaps TRBD1 (6 bases). Germline V gene data show CDR1 as DFQATT and CDR2 as SNEGSKA (reference sequence). There are 14 residues in the CDR3. V lost 5 bases and J lost 6, with 17 bases in between. The CDR3, as DNA: TGCAGTGCTCAACCTACAGGGAATGCTCAGCCCCAGCATTTT. Translating it yields CSAQPTGNAQPQHF.

This clonotype was seen repeatedly, ten times or more. The chain employs TRBV5-1 and TRBJ2-7; 11 bases agree with TRBD2. Germline V CDR1 and CDR2: SGHRS, YFSETQ. Trimming cost V 0 bases and J 2 bases; bases outside gene matches: 4. This CDR3 spans 16 amino acids. CDR3 bases: TGCGCCAGCAGCTTGGGAGCTAGCGGGAGGACCTACGAGCAGTACTTC. As protein: CASSLGASGRTYEQYF.

This clonotype was observed at least ten times. This sequence joins TRBV7-9 and TRBJ1-4; 12 bases fit TRBD1. Germline CDR1 reads SEHNR; CDR2 reads FQNEAQ (reference sequence). J lost 8 bases, V lost 3 bases, and 4 bases had no gene match. CDR3 size: 15 residues. The CDR3 coding sequence is TGTGCCAGCAGCTTTGGGACAGGGGGCGGCGAAAAACTGTTTTTT. It codes for CASSFGTGGGEKLFF.

The table lists this clonotype with many counts. The rearrangement uses TRBV5-6 and TRBJ2-7; 8 nucleotides line up with TRBD2. This CDR3 has 15 residues. With 0 bases clipped from V and 6 bases from J, the junction kept 8 bases outside the gene matches. Germline V lookup: CDR1 SGHDT, CDR2 YYEEEE. In nucleotides, the CDR3 is TGTGCCAGCAGCTTGGCCGGACTAGCTTCTGGCGAGCAGTACTTC. It is translated as CASSLAGLASGEQYF.

Many counts were recorded for this clonotype. The chain carries TRBV5-5 and TRBJ2-7; D is ambiguous. V was clipped by 2 bases and J by 1 base, with 10 bases between them. CDR3 length: 14 residues. Per germline, CDR1 SGHKS and CDR2 YYEKEE (reference sequence). CDR3 in DNA: TGTGCCAGCAGCTTAGGGAACCCTTCCTACGAGCAGTACTTC. Translation: CASSLGNPSYEQYF.

As regards this clonotype: This may come from a read error, since a much larger clone is one base off. The CDR3 region is CAWAHSGASNQPQHF. The CDR3 DNA is TGTGCCTGGGCTCACTCAGGGGCTAGCAATCAGCCCCAGCATTTT. The V call is TRBV30, the J call TRBJ1-5; tentative D call: TRBD1 (6 bases). There are 15 residues in the CDR3. The germline V and J ends were trimmed by 5 bases and 0 bases, with 14 bases remaining between them. The germline CDR1 and CDR2 sequences are GTSNPN and SVGIG (reference sequence).

At least ten counts were recorded for this clonotype. This chain joins TRBV7-6 and TRBJ2-3; 14 nucleotides match TRBD2. The germline V gene has CDR1 SGHVS and CDR2 FNYEAQ. The V gene end was trimmed by 0 bases and the J gene end by 4 bases; junction bases not matched to a gene: 3. This CDR3 region has 17 residues. The CDR3 region is CASSLAGTSGSSDTQYF. For the CDR3, the DNA is TGTGCCAGCAGCTTAGCCGGGACTAGCGGGAGTTCAGATACGCAGTATTTT. Full variable domain (outside the CDR3, taken from reference TRBV7-6 and TRBJ2-3): GAGVSQSPRYKVTKRGQDVALRCDPISGHVSLYWYRQALGQGPEFLTYFNYEAQQDKSGLPNDRFSAERPEGSISTLTIQRTEQRDSAMYRCASSLAGTSGSSDTQYFGPGTRLTVL.

This clonotype was counted at least ten times. V gene TRBV11-1 combines with J gene TRBJ1-2, with 11 bases matching TRBD1. V trimming: 5 bases; J trimming: 6 bases; junction bases outside the gene matches: 11. CDR1 is SGHAT and CDR2 is FQDESV in the germline V gene (reference sequence). The CDR3 has 16 amino acids. The CDR3 is CASSPRTGGETDGYTF. CDR3 DNA: TGTGCCAGCAGCCCCAGGACAGGGGGCGAAACGGATGGCTACACCTTC. The whole variable domain, remainder taken from reference TRBV11-1 and TRBJ1-2, is EAEVAQSPRYKITEKSQAVAFWCDPISGHATLYWYRQILGQGPELLVQFQDESVVDDSQLPKDRFSAERLKGVDSTLKIQPAELGDSAMYLCASSPRTGGETDGYTFGSGTRLTVV.

In its sample, this clonotype was seen a few times. J is TRBJ2-5 and V is TRBV29-1, with 7 positions matching TRBD2. This CDR3 is 14 amino acids long. The germline V gene encodes CDR1 SQVTM and CDR2 ANQGSEA. The V segment lost 4 bases and the J segment 4 bases; nucleotides outside the gene matches: 9. The CDR3 DNA is TGCAGCGTTGCCGGACTAGTCGGAGTAGAGACCCAGTACTTC. Its translation: CSVAGLVGVETQYF.